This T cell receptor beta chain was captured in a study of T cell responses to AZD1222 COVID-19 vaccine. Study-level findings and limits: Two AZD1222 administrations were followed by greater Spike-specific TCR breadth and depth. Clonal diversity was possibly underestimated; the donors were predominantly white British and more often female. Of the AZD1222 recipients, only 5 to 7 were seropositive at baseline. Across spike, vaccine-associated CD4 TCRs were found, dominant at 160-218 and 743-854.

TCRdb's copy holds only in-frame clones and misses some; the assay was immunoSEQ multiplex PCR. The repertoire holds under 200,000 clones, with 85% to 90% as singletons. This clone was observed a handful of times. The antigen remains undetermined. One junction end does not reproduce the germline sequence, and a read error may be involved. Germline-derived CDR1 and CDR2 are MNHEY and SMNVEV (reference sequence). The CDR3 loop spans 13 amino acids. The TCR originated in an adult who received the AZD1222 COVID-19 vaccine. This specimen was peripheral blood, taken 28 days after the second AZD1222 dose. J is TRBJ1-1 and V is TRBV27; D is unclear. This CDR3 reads CASSSRFSSPTHF. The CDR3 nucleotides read TGTGCCAGCAGTTCGCGGTTCTCCAGTCCTACCCACTTT.